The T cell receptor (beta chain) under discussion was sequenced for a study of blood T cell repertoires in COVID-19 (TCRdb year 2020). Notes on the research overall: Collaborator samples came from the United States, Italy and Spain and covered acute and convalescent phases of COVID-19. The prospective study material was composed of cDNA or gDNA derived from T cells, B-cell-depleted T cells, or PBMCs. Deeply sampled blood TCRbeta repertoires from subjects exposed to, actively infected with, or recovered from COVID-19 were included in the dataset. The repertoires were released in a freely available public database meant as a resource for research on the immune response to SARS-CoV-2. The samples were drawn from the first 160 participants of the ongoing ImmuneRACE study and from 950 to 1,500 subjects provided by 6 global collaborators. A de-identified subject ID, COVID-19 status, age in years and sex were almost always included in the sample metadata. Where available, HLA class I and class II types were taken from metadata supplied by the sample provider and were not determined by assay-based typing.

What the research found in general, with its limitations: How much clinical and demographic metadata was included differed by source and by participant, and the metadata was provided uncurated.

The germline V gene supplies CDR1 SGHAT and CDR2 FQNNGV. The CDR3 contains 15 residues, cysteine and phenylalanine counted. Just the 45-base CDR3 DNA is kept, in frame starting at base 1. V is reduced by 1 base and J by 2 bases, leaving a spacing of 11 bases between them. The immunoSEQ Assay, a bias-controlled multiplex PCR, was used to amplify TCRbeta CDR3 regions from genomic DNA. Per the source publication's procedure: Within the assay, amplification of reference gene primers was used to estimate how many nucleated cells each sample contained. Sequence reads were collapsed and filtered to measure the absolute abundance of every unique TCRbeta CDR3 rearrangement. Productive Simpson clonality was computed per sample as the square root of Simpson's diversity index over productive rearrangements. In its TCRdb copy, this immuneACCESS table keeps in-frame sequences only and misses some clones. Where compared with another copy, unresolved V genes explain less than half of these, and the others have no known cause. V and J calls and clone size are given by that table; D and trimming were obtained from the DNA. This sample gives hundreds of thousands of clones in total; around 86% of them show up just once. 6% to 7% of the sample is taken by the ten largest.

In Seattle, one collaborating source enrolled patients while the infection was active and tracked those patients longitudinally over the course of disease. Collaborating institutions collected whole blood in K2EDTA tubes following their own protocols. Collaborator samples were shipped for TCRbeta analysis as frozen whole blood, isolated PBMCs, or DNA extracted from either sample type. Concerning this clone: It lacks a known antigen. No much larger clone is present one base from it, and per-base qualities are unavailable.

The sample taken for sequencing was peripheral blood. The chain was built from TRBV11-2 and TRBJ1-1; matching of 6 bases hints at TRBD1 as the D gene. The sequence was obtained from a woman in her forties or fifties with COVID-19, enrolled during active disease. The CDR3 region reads CASSLAGGGNTEAFF. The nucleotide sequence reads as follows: TGTGCCAGCAGCTTAGCGGGGGGCGGCAACACTGAAGCTTTCTTT.